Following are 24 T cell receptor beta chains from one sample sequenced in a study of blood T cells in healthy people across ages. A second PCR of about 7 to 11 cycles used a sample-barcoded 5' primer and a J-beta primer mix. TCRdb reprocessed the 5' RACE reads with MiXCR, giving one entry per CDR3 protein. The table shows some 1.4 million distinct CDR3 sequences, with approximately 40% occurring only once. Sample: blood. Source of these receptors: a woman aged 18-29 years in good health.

CDR3 sequence reads: CASSPRTSAPSYEQYF. The CDR3 DNA reads as TGTGCCAGCAGTCCTCGCACTAGCGCCCCCTCCTACGAGCAGTACTTC. V is TRBV6-5 and J is TRBJ2-7, with TRBD2 matching over 7 bases. From germline, CDR1 is MNHEY and CDR2 SVGAGI. V was clipped by 5 bases and J by 0 bases; unmatched bases: 10. The CDR3 sequence is 16 residues long.

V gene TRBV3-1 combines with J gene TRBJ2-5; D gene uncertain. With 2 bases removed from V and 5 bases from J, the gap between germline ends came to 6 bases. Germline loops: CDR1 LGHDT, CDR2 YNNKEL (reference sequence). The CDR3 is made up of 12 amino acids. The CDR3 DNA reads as TGTGCCAGCAGCCAACCGGTTGAGACCCAGTACTTC. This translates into CASSQPVETQYF.

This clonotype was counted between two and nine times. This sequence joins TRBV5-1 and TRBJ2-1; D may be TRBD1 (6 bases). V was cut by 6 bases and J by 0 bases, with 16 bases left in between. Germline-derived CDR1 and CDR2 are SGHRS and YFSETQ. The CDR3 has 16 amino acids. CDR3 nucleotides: TGCGCCAGCATCCCAGGGGCGGGCAGCTCCTACAATGAGCAGTTCTTC. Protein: CASIPGAGSSYNEQFF.

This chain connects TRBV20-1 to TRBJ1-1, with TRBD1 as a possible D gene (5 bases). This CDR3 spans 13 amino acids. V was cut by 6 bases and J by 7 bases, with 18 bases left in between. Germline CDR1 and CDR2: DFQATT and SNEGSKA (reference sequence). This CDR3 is CSAGHGTSLEAFF. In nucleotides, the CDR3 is TGCAGTGCGGGGCACGGGACCTCGCTTGAAGCTTTCTTT.

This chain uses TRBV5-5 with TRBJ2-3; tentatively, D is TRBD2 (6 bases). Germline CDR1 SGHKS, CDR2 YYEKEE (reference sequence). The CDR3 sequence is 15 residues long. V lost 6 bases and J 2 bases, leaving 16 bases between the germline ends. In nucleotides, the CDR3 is TGTGCCAGCAAGGATTGGGGGAGGACCACAGATACGCAGTATTTT. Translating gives CASKDWGRTTDTQYF. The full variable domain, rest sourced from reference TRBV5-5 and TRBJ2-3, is DAGVTQSPTHLIKTRGQQVTLRCSPISGHKSVSWYQQVLGQGPQFIFQYYEKEERGRGNFPDRFSARQFPNYSSELNVNALLLGDSALYLCASKDWGRTTDTQYFGPGTRLTVL.

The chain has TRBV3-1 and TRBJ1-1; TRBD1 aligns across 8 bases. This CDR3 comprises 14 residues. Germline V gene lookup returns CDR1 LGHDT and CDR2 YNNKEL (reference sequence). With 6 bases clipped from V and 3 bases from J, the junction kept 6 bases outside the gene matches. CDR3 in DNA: TGTGCCAGCAGTGAAGGACAGGGAGACACTGAAGCTTTCTTT. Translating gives CASSEGQGDTEAFF.

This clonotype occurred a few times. CDR3 residues: CASSQGTSLFEQFF. Here the CDR3 DNA reads TGTGCCAGCAGCCAAGGGACTAGTCTTTTTGAGCAGTTCTTC. The chain carries TRBV14 and TRBJ2-1; 7 nucleotides match TRBD2. The CDR3 is 14 residues long. Trimming took 1 base from V and 9 from J; bases not matched to a gene: 6. Germline-derived CDR1 and CDR2 are SGHDN and FVKESK.

CDR3 DNA: TGTGCCATCAGTGATAAGTCCCGGGACAGGGGATATGAGCAGTTCTTC. Translation gives CAISDKSRDRGYEQFF. This sequence joins TRBV10-3 and TRBJ2-1; 10 nucleotides line up with TRBD1. CDR3 size: 16 residues. Germline CDR1 is ENHRY and CDR2 is SYGVKD. Trimming took 3 bases from V and 8 from J; bases not matched to a gene: 10.

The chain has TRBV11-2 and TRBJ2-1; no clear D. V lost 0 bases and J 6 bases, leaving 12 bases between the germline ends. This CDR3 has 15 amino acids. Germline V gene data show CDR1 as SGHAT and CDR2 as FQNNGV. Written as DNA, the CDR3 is TGTGCCAGCAGCTTAGAGGGTCTGGACCCCAATGAGCAGTTCTTC. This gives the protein CASSLEGLDPNEQFF. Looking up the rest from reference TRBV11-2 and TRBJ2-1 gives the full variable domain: EAGVAQSPRYKIIEKRQSVAFWCNPISGHATLYWYQQILGQGPKLLIQFQNNGVVDDSQLPKDRFSAERLKGVDSTLKIQPAKLEDSAVYLCASSLEGLDPNEQFFGPGTRLTVL.

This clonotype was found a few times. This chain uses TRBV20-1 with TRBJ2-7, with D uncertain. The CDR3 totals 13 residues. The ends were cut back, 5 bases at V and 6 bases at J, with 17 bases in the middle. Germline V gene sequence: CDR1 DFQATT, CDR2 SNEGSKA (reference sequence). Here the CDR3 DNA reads TGCAGTGCTTCCGACTCCTCTCGAGGCGAGCAGTACTTC. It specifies CSASDSSRGEQYF.

The CDR3 loop reads CSVRQGGSNQPQHF. The CDR3, as DNA: TGCAGCGTCCGACAGGGGGGGAGCAATCAGCCCCAGCATTTT. The rearrangement joins TRBV29-1 to TRBJ1-5; 9 bases match TRBD1. The V and J ends lost 6 bases and 1 base, in that order; junction bases with no gene match: 4. Germline V gives CDR1 SQVTM, CDR2 ANQGSEA. The CDR3 loop spans 14 amino acids.

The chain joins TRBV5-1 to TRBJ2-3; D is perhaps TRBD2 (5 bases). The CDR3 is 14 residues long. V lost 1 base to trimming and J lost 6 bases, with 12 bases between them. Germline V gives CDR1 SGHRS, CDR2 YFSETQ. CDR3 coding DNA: TGCGCCAGCAGCTTGTATATAGCGTCCGATACGCAGTATTTT. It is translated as CASSLYIASDTQYF.

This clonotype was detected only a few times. CDR3 sequence: CASLTIWGGTEAFF. The CDR3 nucleotides read TGTGCCAGCCTAACGATTTGGGGTGGGACTGAAGCTTTCTTT. The chain links TRBV6-5 to TRBJ1-1; D remains ambiguous. V shed 8 bases and J shed 5 bases, with 18 bases lying between them. This CDR3 is built from 14 residues. CDR1 is MNHEY, CDR2 SVGAGI, per germline.

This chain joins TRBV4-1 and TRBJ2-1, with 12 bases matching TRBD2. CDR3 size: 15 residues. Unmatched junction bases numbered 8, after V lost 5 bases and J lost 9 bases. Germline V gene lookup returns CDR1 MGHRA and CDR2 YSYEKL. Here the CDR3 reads CASSKPSGRDSEQFF. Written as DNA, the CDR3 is TGCGCCAGCAGCAAACCTAGCGGGAGGGATTCTGAGCAGTTCTTC.

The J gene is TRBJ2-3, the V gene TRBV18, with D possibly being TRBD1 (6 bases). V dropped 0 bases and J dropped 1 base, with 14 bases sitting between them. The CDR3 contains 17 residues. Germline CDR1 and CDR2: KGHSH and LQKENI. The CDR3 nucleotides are TGTGCCAGCTCACCACCGCAGGGGAGTCCTCGCACAGATACGCAGTATTTT. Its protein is CASSPPQGSPRTDTQYF.

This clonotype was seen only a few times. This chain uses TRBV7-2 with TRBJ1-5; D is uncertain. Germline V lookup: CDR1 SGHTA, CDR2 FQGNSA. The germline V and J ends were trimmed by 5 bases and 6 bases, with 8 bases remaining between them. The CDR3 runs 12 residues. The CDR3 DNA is TGTGCCAGCAGCCTGAACGGTCAGCCCCAGCATTTT. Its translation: CASSLNGQPQHF.

Here the CDR3 DNA reads TGTGCCTGGAGTATTAGTGGGGGGAACCAAGAGACCCAGTACTTC. Its protein product is CAWSISGGNQETQYF. This chain connects TRBV30 to TRBJ2-5, with D tentatively TRBD2 (6 bases). Germline loops: CDR1 GTSNPN, CDR2 SVGIG (reference sequence). The CDR3 has 15 amino acids. The V and J ends lost 2 bases and 0 bases respectively, with 13 bases between them.

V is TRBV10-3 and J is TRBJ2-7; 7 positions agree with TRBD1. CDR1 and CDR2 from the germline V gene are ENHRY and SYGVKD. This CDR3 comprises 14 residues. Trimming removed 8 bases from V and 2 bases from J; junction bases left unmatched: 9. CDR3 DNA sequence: TGTGCCATCCTCGACAGGGACCAGCCCTACGAGCAGTACTTC. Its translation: CAILDRDQPYEQYF.

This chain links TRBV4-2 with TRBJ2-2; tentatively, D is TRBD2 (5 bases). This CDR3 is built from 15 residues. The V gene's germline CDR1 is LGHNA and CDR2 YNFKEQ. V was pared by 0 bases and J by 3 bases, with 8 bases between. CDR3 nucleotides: TGTGCCAGCAGCCAAGATGCTAGCTACACCGGGGAGCTGTTTTTT. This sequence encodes CASSQDASYTGELFF.

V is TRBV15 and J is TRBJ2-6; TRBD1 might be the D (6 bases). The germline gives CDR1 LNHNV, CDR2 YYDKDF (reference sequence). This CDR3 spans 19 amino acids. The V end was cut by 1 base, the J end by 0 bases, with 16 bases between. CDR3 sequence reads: CATSRGFGDTYSGANVLTF. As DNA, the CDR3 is TGTGCCACCAGCAGAGGGTTTGGGGACACCTACTCTGGGGCCAACGTCCTGACTTTC.

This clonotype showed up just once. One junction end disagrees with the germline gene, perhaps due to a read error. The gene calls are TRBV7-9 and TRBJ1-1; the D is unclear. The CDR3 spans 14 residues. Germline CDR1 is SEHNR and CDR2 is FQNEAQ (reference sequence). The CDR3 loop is CASNLASVDTEAFF. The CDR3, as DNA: TGTGCCAGCAACTTAGCATCAGTGGACACTGAAGCTTTCTTT.

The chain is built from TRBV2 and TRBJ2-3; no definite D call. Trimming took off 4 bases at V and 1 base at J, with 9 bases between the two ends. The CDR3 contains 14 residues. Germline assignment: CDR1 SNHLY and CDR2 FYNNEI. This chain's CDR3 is CASSVSVRTDTQYF. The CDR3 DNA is TGTGCCAGCAGTGTGAGCGTACGCACAGATACGCAGTATTTT.

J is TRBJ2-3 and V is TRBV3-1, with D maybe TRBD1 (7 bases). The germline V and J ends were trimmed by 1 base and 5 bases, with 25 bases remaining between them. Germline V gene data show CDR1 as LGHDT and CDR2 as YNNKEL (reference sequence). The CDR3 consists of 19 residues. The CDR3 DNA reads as TGTGCCAGCAGCCAAGCCTCCCTGGAGGGGGCGCGATTTTTAGATACGCAGTATTTT. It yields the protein CASSQASLEGARFLDTQYF.

This CDR3 is CSVTAGASYNEQFF. CDR3 coding DNA: TGCAGCGTTACAGCGGGGGCCTCCTACAATGAGCAGTTCTTC. The chain uses TRBV29-1 and TRBJ2-1, with TRBD2 matching over 8 bases. Germline loops: CDR1 SQVTM, CDR2 ANQGSEA. The J segment lost 0 bases and the V segment lost 5 bases, leaving 3 bases of the junction unmatched. The CDR3 totals 14 residues.